Below are 12 T cell receptor beta chains sequenced from a single sample in a study of OX40 agonist ivuxolimab in advanced cancers. The method was immunoSEQ multiplex PCR; TCRdb's version includes in-frame clones alone and lacks a portion of them. The sample has around 68,000 clones; approximately 86% are singletons. This material consisted of CD4+ or CD8+ T cells sorted from blood, taken in a trial of the OX40 agonist ivuxolimab. The receptor set was obtained from an adult with an advanced solid tumor such as melanoma, head and neck, liver or kidney cancer.

The chain employs TRBV29-1 and TRBJ2-5; D not resolved. Germline CDR1 and CDR2: SQVTM and ANQGSEA. The ends were cut back, 5 bases at V and 5 bases at J, with 12 bases in the middle. This CDR3 is 12 amino acids long. The CDR3 protein is CSVYGSAETQYF. CDR3 bases: TGCAGCGTTTACGGCAGCGCGGAGACCCAGTACTTC.

V is TRBV6-1 and J is TRBJ2-7, with D unclear. V was shortened by 10 bases and J by 0 bases, with 13 bases between the two germline ends. Germline-derived CDR1 and CDR2 are MNHNS and SASEGT. This CDR3 region has 13 residues. The CDR3 loop reads CATTSETSYEQYF. The CDR3 DNA follows: TGTGCCACGACCAGTGAGACCTCCTACGAGCAGTACTTC.

This clone was found once. V usage is TRBV7-6 and J usage is TRBJ1-4, with 7 bases fitting TRBD1. J was trimmed by 7 bases and V by 5 bases; bases with no gene match: 10. The CDR3 extends over 15 amino acids. Germline V gene sequence: CDR1 SGHVS, CDR2 FNYEAQ. CDR3 sequence (DNA): TGTGCCAGCAGCCTACAACAGGGGAGGGGTGAAAAACTGTTTTTT. This sequence encodes CASSLQQGRGEKLFF.

The chain has TRBV19 and TRBJ2-7, with 10 bases that match TRBD1. The V gene's germline CDR1 is LNHDA and CDR2 SQIVND (reference sequence). Unmatched junction bases numbered 3, after V lost 1 base and J lost 3 bases. This CDR3 region has 15 residues. In nucleotides, the CDR3 is TGTGCCAGTAGTATAGCGGGACAGGGGTTCTACGAGCAGTACTTC. It encodes CASSIAGQGFYEQYF.

The count of this clone is one. The J gene is TRBJ2-2, the V gene TRBV2, with D hard to call. The CDR3 spans 12 residues. Germline values: CDR1 SNHLY, CDR2 FYNNEI. V was shortened by 6 bases and J by 7 bases, with 9 bases between the two germline ends. The DNA for the CDR3 is TGTGCCAGCAGGGTACAGCTCGGGGAGCTGTTTTTT. Translated: CASRVQLGELFF.

The J gene is TRBJ2-2, the V gene TRBV27; no clear D. This CDR3 contains 15 residues. The germline V gene has CDR1 MNHEY and CDR2 SMNVEV (reference sequence). V lost 3 bases, J lost 5 bases, and 13 bases lay in between. CDR3 amino acids: CASSLRFPVTGELFF. DNA of the CDR3: TGTGCCAGCAGTTTGAGGTTTCCGGTAACCGGGGAGCTGTTTTTT.

The chain combines TRBV11-2 with TRBJ2-1; TRBD2 matches 12 bases. The CDR3 has 15 residues. The trim removed 5 bases at V and 12 bases at J, leaving 11 bases unmatched. Germline V gene lookup returns CDR1 SGHAT and CDR2 FQNNGV. The chain's CDR3 is CASSLLAGGARGQFF. The DNA for the CDR3 is TGTGCCAGCAGCCTACTAGCGGGGGGCGCACGGGGGCAGTTCTTC.

The CDR3 DNA sequence: TGCGCCAGCAGCCAAGATCGAGGAAACACCATATATTTT. Translation: CASSQDRGNTIYF. The chain is built from TRBV4-3 and TRBJ1-3; D gene uncertain. This CDR3 is 13 amino acids long. Germline V gene sequence: CDR1 LGHNA, CDR2 YSLEER. The V gene lost 0 bases and the J gene lost 4 bases, with 4 bases spanning the gap.

The chain has TRBV5-8 and TRBJ2-5; D is uncertain. The V gene lost 0 bases and the J gene lost 7 bases, with 7 bases spanning the gap. The CDR3 is 12 amino acids. Germline V gene data show CDR1 as SGHTS and CDR2 as YDEGEE. This chain's CDR3 is CASSLERRTQYF. CDR3 DNA: TGTGCCAGCAGCTTGGAGCGTAGGACCCAGTACTTC.

The rearrangement joins TRBV5-5 to TRBJ2-2; 11 nucleotides line up with TRBD2. Germline V gene lookup returns CDR1 SGHKS and CDR2 YYEKEE (reference sequence). V dropped 5 bases and J dropped 4; count of bases not matched to a gene: 1. The CDR3 is 14 residues long. This chain's CDR3 is CASRLAGGTGELFF. CDR3 DNA: TGTGCCAGCAGGCTAGCGGGAGGCACCGGGGAGCTGTTTTTT.

This clone has more than one count but fewer than ten. V gene TRBV5-4 combines with J gene TRBJ1-6; the match to TRBD1 covers 7 bases. The ends lost 4 bases at V and 4 bases at J; junction bases unmatched: 8. The CDR3 is made up of 16 amino acids. CDR1 and CDR2 (germline): SGHNT, YYREEE (reference sequence). The CDR3 here is CASSLGQPSYNSPLHF. DNA for the CDR3: TGTGCCAGCAGCCTGGGACAGCCAAGTTATAATTCACCCCTCCACTTT.

The V call is TRBV6-5, the J call TRBJ2-3; possibly TRBD2 for D (6 bases). The V and J ends lost 2 bases and 2 bases respectively, with 14 bases between them. CDR1 and CDR2 from the germline V gene are MNHEY and SVGAGI. The CDR3 has 16 residues. CDR3 coding DNA: TGTGCCAGCAGTTACCCGGGACTGCCACCCACAGATACGCAGTATTTT. It specifies CASSYPGLPPTDTQYF.